Detailed here is one TCR beta chain. CDR1 and CDR2 (germline): SGDLS, YYNGEE. This CDR3 has 13 amino acids. Between the trimmed V and J ends, which lost 6 bases and 5 bases, there was a span of 14 bases. The data derive from a study of blood T cell repertoires in COVID-19. Overall study context: Italy, Spain and the United States were the sources of the convalescent and acute COVID-19 samples. Sources were T cells, B-cell-depleted T cells, or PBMCs; the material itself was cDNA or gDNA.

Original methodology: Quantification of nucleated cells was approximated via reference gene primer amplification. The data were produced by immunoSEQ multiplex PCR, yet TCRdb's version contains in-frame clones alone and is incomplete. V and J calls and clone size are copied from that table; D and trimming were computed from the DNA. The sample holds 200,000 or so clones; around 86% are singletons and the top ten take roughly 4.9%. This clonotype was sampled from a human donor in a cohort sampled during active COVID-19. Material for sequencing was peripheral blood. V gene TRBV9 combines with J gene TRBJ1-2; tentative D call: TRBD1 (5 bases). Here the CDR3 reads CASKGREPYGYTF. For the CDR3, the DNA is TGTGCCAGCAAGGGCAGGGAACCTTATGGCTACACCTTC. The full variable domain, its missing parts supplied by reference TRBV9 and TRBJ1-2, is DSGVTQTPKHLITATGQRVTLRCSPRSGDLSVYWYQQSLDQGLQFLIQYYNGEERAKGNILERFSAQQFPDLHSELNLSSLELGDSALYFCASKGREPYGYTFGSGTRLTVV.